This entry is about one T cell receptor beta chain. Its antigen is still unknown. Profiled with immunoSEQ multiplex PCR; TCRdb holds only in-frame clones, not every one. The sample records about 16,000 clones, 76% being singletons. The data are from a study of vaccination effects on CD4 cells after COVID-19. Study as a whole: After the second dose, samples were taken at median day 72.

Expansion of antigen-specific CD4+ T cells with viral peptide pools was carried out by the ViraFEST assay before sequencing. Upon completion of around 9 days in culture, CD4+ T cells were isolated. Two-dose BNT162b2 or mRNA-1273 vaccination was given to participants. J was trimmed by 9 bases and V by 1 base; bases with no gene match: 3. This CDR3 contains 13 residues. CDR1 and CDR2 from the germline V gene are MRHNA and SNTAGT. Regarding the study as a whole: Vaccine-induced clones in healthy vaccinees cross-reacted with common cold coronaviruses in only 1 of 255 cases. Clonal contraction was marked in infection- and vaccine-induced clones late after vaccination.

This TCR derives from a human donor who received a COVID-19 vaccine. V usage is TRBV6-4 and J usage is TRBJ2-1; 7 bases line up with TRBD1. This specimen consisted of CD4+ T cells from PBMCs cultured with HCoV-NL63 spike peptides, obtained after COVID-19 vaccination. Here the CDR3 DNA reads TGTGCCAGCAGTGACTACAGGGGTGGTGAGCAGTTCTTC. Its protein product is CASSDYRGGEQFF.